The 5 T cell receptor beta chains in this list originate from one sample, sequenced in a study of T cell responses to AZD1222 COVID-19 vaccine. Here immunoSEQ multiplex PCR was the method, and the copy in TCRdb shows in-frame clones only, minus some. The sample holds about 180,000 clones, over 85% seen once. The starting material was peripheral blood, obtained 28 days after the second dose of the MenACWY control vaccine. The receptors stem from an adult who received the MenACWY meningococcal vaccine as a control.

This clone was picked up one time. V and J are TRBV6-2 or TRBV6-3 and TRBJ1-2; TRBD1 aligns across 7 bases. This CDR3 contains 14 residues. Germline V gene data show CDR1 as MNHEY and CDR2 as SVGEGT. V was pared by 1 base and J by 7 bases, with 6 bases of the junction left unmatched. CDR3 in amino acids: CASSYYRGVGGYTF. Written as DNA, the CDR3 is TGTGCCAGCAGTTACTACAGGGGAGTCGGTGGCTACACCTTC.

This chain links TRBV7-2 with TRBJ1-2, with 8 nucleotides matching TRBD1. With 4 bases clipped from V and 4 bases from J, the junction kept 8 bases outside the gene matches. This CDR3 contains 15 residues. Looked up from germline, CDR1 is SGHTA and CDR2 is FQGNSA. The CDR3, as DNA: TGTGCCAGCAGCTCTCAGACAGGGGTGATCTATGGCTACACCTTC. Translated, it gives CASSSQTGVIYGYTF.

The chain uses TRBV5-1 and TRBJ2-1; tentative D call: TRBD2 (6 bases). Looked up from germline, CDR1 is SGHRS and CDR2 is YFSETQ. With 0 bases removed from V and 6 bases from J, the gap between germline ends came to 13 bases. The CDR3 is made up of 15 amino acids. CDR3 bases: TGCGCCAGCAGCTTGGGAGCGGGCACCCTCAATGAGCAGTTCTTC. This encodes CASSLGAGTLNEQFF.

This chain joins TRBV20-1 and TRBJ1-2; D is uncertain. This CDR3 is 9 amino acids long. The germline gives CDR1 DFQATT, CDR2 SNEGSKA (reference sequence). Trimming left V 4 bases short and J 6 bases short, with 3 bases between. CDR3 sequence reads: CSANDGYTF. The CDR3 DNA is TGCAGTGCTAATGATGGCTACACCTTC.

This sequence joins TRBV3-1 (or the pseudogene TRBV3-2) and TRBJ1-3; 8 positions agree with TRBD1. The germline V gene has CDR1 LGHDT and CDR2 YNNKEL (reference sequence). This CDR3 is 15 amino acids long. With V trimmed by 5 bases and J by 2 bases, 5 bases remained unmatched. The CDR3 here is CASSTDRVAGNTIYF. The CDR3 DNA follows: TGTGCCAGCAGCACGGACAGGGTGGCTGGAAACACCATATATTTT.